The 17 T cell receptor beta chains presented below share a single source sample, sequenced in a study of beta chain features in type 1 diabetes. Of the isolated RNA, all was reverse transcribed, and so the sequenced material was expressed TCRB transcripts. Repertoires were generated with immunoSEQ multiplex PCR, while TCRdb's copy carries only in-frame clones and drops some. The sample holds 450,000 or so clones, about an eighth seen once. The sample taken for sequencing was naive CD4+ T cells from blood. Receptors originate from a woman aged 18-35 years in good health.

There are a few counts of this clone. The chain couples TRBV29-1 to TRBJ2-3; possible D gene TRBD1, 5 bases. This CDR3 contains 14 residues. Germline V gene sequence: CDR1 SQVTM, CDR2 ANQGSEA. V lost 1 base and J 3 bases, leaving 11 bases between the germline ends. The DNA of the CDR3 is TGCAGCGTTGAAGGGGGCAGGGAAACAGATACGCAGTATTTT. Protein sequence: CSVEGGRETDTQYF.

Only a few counts were recorded for this clone. The V gene is TRBV5-4, the J gene TRBJ1-1, with D perhaps TRBD1 (5 bases). This CDR3 is 15 amino acids long. Germline V gene sequence: CDR1 SGHNT, CDR2 YYREEE (reference sequence). With 4 bases removed from V and 0 bases from J, the gap between germline ends came to 13 bases. The CDR3 loop is CASSTTQGVNTEAFF. DNA for the CDR3: TGTGCCAGCAGCACCACCCAGGGTGTGAACACTGAAGCTTTCTTT.

The rearrangement links TRBV2 to TRBJ2-7; 11 positions agree with TRBD2. The V and J ends lost 3 bases and 6 bases, in that order; junction bases with no gene match: 1. Germline V CDR1 and CDR2: SNHLY, FYNNEI. The CDR3 is made up of 13 amino acids. CDR3 coding DNA: TGTGCCAGCAGTGATGGACTAGCGGGCGAGCAGTACTTC. Protein: CASSDGLAGEQYF. The full variable domain, in which reference TRBV2 and TRBJ2-7 provide the parts outside the CDR3, is EPEVTQTPSHQVTQMGQEVILRCVPISNHLYFYWYRQILGQKVEFLVSFYNNEISEKSEIFDDQFSVERPDGSNFTLKIRSTKLEDSAMYFCASSDGLAGEQYFGPGTRLTVT.

V usage is TRBV30 and J usage is TRBJ1-2; D possibly corresponds to TRBD1 (5 bases). CDR1 and CDR2 (germline): GTSNPN, SVGIG (reference sequence). Deletions cut 3 bases from V and 8 bases from J, with 22 bases between. The CDR3 has 15 amino acids. CDR3 in amino acids: CAWRSRLGRGFGYTF. In DNA, the CDR3 is TGTGCCTGGAGATCCCGCCTGGGACGGGGATTCGGCTACACCTTC.

Here the CDR3 reads CASSIFTESTEAFF. CDR3 DNA sequence: TGTGCCAGCAGCATCTTTACAGAGAGCACTGAAGCTTTCTTT. The chain recombines TRBV5-6 with TRBJ1-1; D call uncertain. Germline V gives CDR1 SGHDT, CDR2 YYEEEE. The V and J ends lost 4 bases and 4 bases respectively, with 14 bases between them. The CDR3 spans 14 residues.

This chain joins TRBV7-2 and TRBJ2-3; 8 bases align to TRBD1. The CDR3 spans 14 residues. With V trimmed by 5 bases and J by 4 bases, 5 bases remained unmatched. In germline, CDR1 is SGHTA, CDR2 FQGNSA. The CDR3 reads CASSTRQGSDTQYF. Written as DNA, the CDR3 is TGTGCCAGCAGCACCCGACAGGGGTCAGATACGCAGTATTTT.

The V call is TRBV25-1, the J call TRBJ1-4; D gene unclear. V gave up 5 bases and J gave up 5 bases, with 3 bases separating them. This CDR3 is 11 amino acids long. Germline V gene lookup returns CDR1 MGHDK and CDR2 SYGVNS. For the CDR3, the DNA is TGTGCCAGCAGTTTGAATGAAAAACTGTTTTTT. Translating gives CASSLNEKLFF.

This clone turned up a few times. The V call is TRBV7-9, the J call TRBJ2-7, with D possibly matching TRBD2 (5 bases). Trimming cost V 5 bases and J 2 bases, with 13 bases left between them. From germline, CDR1 is SEHNR and CDR2 FQNEAQ (reference sequence). The length of the CDR3 is 14 residues. CDR3 region: CASSPILATYEQYF. CDR3 DNA: TGTGCCAGCAGCCCAATTCTAGCAACCTACGAGCAGTACTTC.

J is TRBJ2-3 and V is TRBV7-2; D might be TRBD1 or TRBD2, each matching 6 bases. Germline V lookup: CDR1 SGHTA, CDR2 FQGNSA. The CDR3 is made up of 16 amino acids. V gave up 3 bases and J gave up 0 bases, with 13 bases separating them. This chain's CDR3 is CASSFSGAASTDTQYF. CDR3 DNA: TGTGCCAGCAGCTTTTCGGGGGCGGCTAGCACAGATACGCAGTATTTT. Combining the CDR3 with reference TRBV7-2 and TRBJ2-3 gives the whole variable domain GAGVSQSPSNKVTEKGKDVELRCDPISGHTALYWYRQSLGQGLEFLIYFQGNSAPDKSGLPSDRFSAERTGGSVSTLTIQRTQQEDSAVYLCASSFSGAASTDTQYFGPGTRLTVL.

The J gene is TRBJ2-1, the V gene TRBV28, with 9 positions matching TRBD2. The CDR3 sequence is 15 residues long. The ends lost 6 bases at V and 4 bases at J; junction bases unmatched: 7. The V gene's germline CDR1 is MDHEN and CDR2 SYDVKM. This chain's CDR3 is CASRSTSGRYNEQFF. The CDR3 DNA is TGTGCCAGCAGGTCAACTAGCGGGCGATACAATGAGCAGTTCTTC. Filled out from reference TRBV28 and TRBJ2-1, the complete variable domain reads DVKVTQSSRYLVKRTGEKVFLECVQDMDHENMFWYRQDPGLGLRLIYFSYDVKMKEKGDIPEGYSVSREKKERFSLILESASTNQTSMYLCASRSTSGRYNEQFFGPGTRLTVL.

The chain has TRBV7-9 and TRBJ2-7; D call uncertain. The CDR3 runs 13 residues. Trimming stripped 2 bases from V and 5 bases from J, with 10 bases between. The germline gives CDR1 SEHNR, CDR2 FQNEAQ (reference sequence). DNA of the CDR3: TGTGCCAGCAGCTTAAGGAGTCTAGACGAGCAGTACTTC. Encoded protein: CASSLRSLDEQYF.

V usage is TRBV2 and J usage is TRBJ1-5; D gene unclear. CDR1 is SNHLY and CDR2 is FYNNEI in the germline V gene. The CDR3 covers 14 residues. Trimming stripped 6 bases from V and 4 bases from J, with 13 bases between. The CDR3 protein is CASSPQLGNQPQHF. As DNA, the CDR3 is TGTGCCAGCAGCCCCCAGCTGGGGAATCAGCCCCAGCATTTT.

The gene calls are TRBV12-5 and TRBJ2-7; 12 nucleotides align to TRBD1. The V gene's germline CDR1 is LGHNT and CDR2 FRNRAP. The CDR3 covers 16 residues. Unmatched junction bases numbered 7, after V lost 0 bases and J lost 7 bases. CDR3 bases: TGTGCTAGTGGTTTGGTAAATTGGGACAGGGGGCAGGAGCAGTACTTC. It translates to CASGLVNWDRGQEQYF.

There are a few counts of this clone. The gene calls are TRBV5-1 and TRBJ2-7, with TRBD1 identical over 7 bases. Germline V CDR1 and CDR2: SGHRS, YFSETQ. The CDR3 spans 14 residues. The ends lost 3 bases at V and 7 bases at J; junction bases unmatched: 10. CDR3 sequence: CASSSPGQRSEQYF. The DNA of the CDR3 is TGCGCCAGCAGCTCCCCGGGACAGCGATCTGAGCAGTACTTC. Full variable domain (rest looked up from reference TRBV5-1 and TRBJ2-7): KAGVTQTPRYLIKTRGQQVTLSCSPISGHRSVSWYQQTPGQGLQFLFEYFSETQRNKGNFPGRFSGRQFSNSRSEMNVSTLELGDSALYLCASSSPGQRSEQYFGPGTRLTVT.

CDR3 loop: CASRRGLAGEKETQYF. In nucleotides, the CDR3 is TGTGCCAGCAGGAGGGGGCTAGCGGGAGAGAAAGAGACCCAGTACTTC. The chain couples TRBV5-4 to TRBJ2-5; 10 nucleotides agree with TRBD2. The CDR3 spans 16 residues. V lost 5 bases and J lost 3; bases outside the gene matches: 10. CDR1 is SGHNT, CDR2 YYREEE, per germline (reference sequence).

This clone turned up a few times. The rearrangement uses TRBV11-2 and TRBJ2-3, with D possibly matching TRBD2 (5 bases). V was cut by 5 bases and J by 0 bases, with 15 bases left in between. The germline gives CDR1 SGHAT, CDR2 FQNNGV. The CDR3 has 16 residues. The CDR3 nucleotides are TGTGCCAGCAGCCCAGGTGGGAGCGTTAGCACAGATACGCAGTATTTT. It encodes CASSPGGSVSTDTQYF. The full variable domain, in which reference TRBV11-2 and TRBJ2-3 provide the parts outside the CDR3, is EAGVAQSPRYKIIEKRQSVAFWCNPISGHATLYWYQQILGQGPKLLIQFQNNGVVDDSQLPKDRFSAERLKGVDSTLKIQPAKLEDSAVYLCASSPGGSVSTDTQYFGPGTRLTVL.

The chain links TRBV9 to TRBJ1-2, with D perhaps TRBD1 (5 bases). Per the germline V gene, CDR1 is SGDLS and CDR2 is YYNGEE. The CDR3 length is 14 residues. Trimming took 0 bases from V and 4 from J, leaving 10 bases between them. As DNA, the CDR3 is TGTGCCAGCAGCGTAGAGGGACGGAGCTATGGCTACACCTTC. Its translation is CASSVEGRSYGYTF.